This is a list of T cell receptor beta chains from one sample in a study of cytomegalovirus exposure and HLA in healthy donors. Method: immunoSEQ multiplex PCR; TCRdb's copy keeps in-frame clones and lacks some. Of some 260,000 clones detected, about 92% appear once; the ten largest clones hold 3.1%. The sequencing input was PBMCs. These receptors all come from a woman between 25 and 40 years old in good health and CMV-seronegative. The CDR3 runs from the conserved cysteine through the conserved F or W. A D gene is named only where the DNA matches it firmly. Clone size is given for some rows only: seen once, a few or many times, or a class if the clone is expanded.

D gene,J gene,V gene,clone size,CDR3 protein,CDR3 DNA
NA,TRBJ2-5,TRBV7-8,NA,CASSPVSETQYF,TGTGCCAGCAGCCCCGTAAGTGAGACCCAGTACTTC
NA,TRBJ2-7,TRBV7-9,once,CASSSGTSYEQYF,TGTGCCAGCAGCTCCGGGACAAGCTACGAGCAGTACTTC
NA,TRBJ2-3,TRBV4-3,NA,CASSQDNRGLLDTQYF,TGCGCCAGCAGCCAAGATAACAGGGGACTGCTCGATACGCAGTATTTT
TRBD2,TRBJ2-1,TRBV4-1,once,CASSHLGTRAGGNEQFF,TGCGCCAGCAGCCACCTCGGGACTCGCGCCGGGGGGAATGAGCAGTTCTTC
TRBD1,TRBJ2-1,TRBV4-2,many,CASSQDGTGGYNEQFF,TGTGCCAGCAGCCAAGATGGGACAGGGGGCTACAATGAGCAGTTCTTC
NA,TRBJ2-4,TRBV18,NA,CASSPNRQASGILAKNIQYF,TGTGCCAGCTCACCTAACCGACAGGCCTCGGGGATTCTAGCCAAAAACATTCAGTACTTC
TRBD2,TRBJ2-4,TRBV27,NA,CASSPGLAGGPSLYF,TGTGCCAGCAGCCCGGGACTAGCGGGAGGGCCATCCCTGTACTTC
NA,TRBJ2-7,TRBV19,NA,CASSTGLAYEQYF,TGTGCCAGTAGCACAGGTTTAGCCTACGAGCAGTACTTC
NA,TRBJ1-2,TRBV5-6,NA,CASSFWGRTLYGYTF,TGTGCCAGCAGCTTCTGGGGCAGAACTTTATATGGCTACACCTTC
NA,TRBJ2-1,TRBV13,NA,CASSPRGQGGYNEQFF,TGTGCCAGCAGCCCTAGAGGGCAGGGAGGATACAATGAGCAGTTCTTC
NA,TRBJ2-5,TRBV6-6,once,CASSLPGAVETQYF,TGTGCCAGCAGTCTCCCAGGGGCAGTGGAGACCCAGTACTTC
NA,TRBJ1-1,TRBV25-1,NA,CASSEYGGMNTEAFF,TGTGCCAGCAGTGAATATGGGGGAATGAACACTGAAGCTTTCTTT
TRBD2,TRBJ2-2,TRBV7-8,NA,CASSLVASGSANTGELFF,TGTGCCAGCAGCTTAGTTGCTAGCGGAAGCGCGAACACCGGGGAGCTGTTTTTT
NA,TRBJ1-1,TRBV6-5,NA,CASSGNRNTEAFF,TGTGCCAGCTCAGGGAATAGGAACACTGAAGCTTTCTTT
TRBD1,TRBJ2-7,TRBV6-1,NA,CASSGQPGTGAYEQYF,TGTGCCAGCAGTGGTCAACCCGGGACAGGAGCCTACGAGCAGTACTTC
NA,TRBJ2-7,TRBV29-1,NA,CSGRLGGEQYF,TGCAGCGGCCGACTGGGTGGCGAGCAGTACTTC
NA,TRBJ1-1,TRBV29-1,once,CSVQANEAFF,TGCAGCGTTCAAGCCAATGAAGCTTTCTTT
NA,TRBJ2-5,TRBV5-1,NA,CASSTEETQYF,TGCGCCAGCAGCACTGAAGAGACCCAGTACTTC
TRBD2,TRBJ2-5,TRBV29-1,NA,CSAVGVSGRKGGETQYF,TGCAGCGCCGTGGGTGTTAGCGGGAGAAAAGGAGGAGAGACCCAGTACTTC
TRBD1,TRBJ2-1,TRBV5-1,NA,CASSYGQGALDEQFF,TGCGCCAGCAGCTACGGACAGGGGGCATTGGATGAGCAGTTCTTC
NA,TRBJ1-4,TRBV18,NA,CASSPQGTEKLFF,TGTGCCAGCTCACCACAGGGAACTGAAAAACTGTTTTTT
TRBD1,TRBJ2-7,TRBV14,once,CASSPAGGEQYF,TGTGCCAGCAGCCCTGCAGGGGGCGAGCAGTACTTC
NA,TRBJ1-5,TRBV6-1,NA,CASSEAGVYSNQPQHF,TGTGCCAGCAGTGAAGCAGGAGTTTATAGCAATCAGCCCCAGCATTTT
TRBD1,TRBJ1-1,TRBV4-3,NA,CASSQGQGAEAFF,TGCGCCAGCAGCCAAGGACAGGGGGCGGAAGCTTTCTTT
NA,TRBJ1-5,TRBV19,NA,CASTTIYSNQPQHF,TGTGCCAGTACAACAATTTATAGCAATCAGCCCCAGCATTTT